This T cell receptor beta chain appears in the sequencing data of a study of shared clonotypes between healthy human individuals. Study results and caveats: Investigators expected sequencing depth to affect clonotype sharing among donors. Large depth notwithstanding, sorted-subset sequencing proved incomplete by rarefaction.

Each subset's genomic DNA was split evenly across several immunoSEQ plates. The data were produced by immunoSEQ multiplex PCR, yet TCRdb's version contains in-frame clones alone and is incomplete. Of around 690,000 clones listed, about nine tenths are singletons. Regarding this clone: The target antigen is unknown.

The length of the CDR3 is 13 residues. The germline V gene encodes CDR1 GTSNPN and CDR2 SVGIG (reference sequence). Trimming stripped 3 bases from V and 4 bases from J, with 12 bases between. Those who donated were healthy HIV-negative adults, with no recent acute infections or vaccinations reported. The chain links TRBV30 to TRBJ2-5, with D possibly matching TRBD2 (5 bases). This clonotype was obtained from a young man in good health. Some clones in this sample may be carry-over from other donors' samples. The sequenced sample was memory CD8+ T cells from PBMCs. Subset here: CD45RO+ cells pooled with CCR7-negative TemRA cells. The CDR3 sequence: CAWRHPEGETQYF. In DNA form, the CDR3 reads TGTGCCTGGAGACATCCCGAGGGAGAGACCCAGTACTTC.